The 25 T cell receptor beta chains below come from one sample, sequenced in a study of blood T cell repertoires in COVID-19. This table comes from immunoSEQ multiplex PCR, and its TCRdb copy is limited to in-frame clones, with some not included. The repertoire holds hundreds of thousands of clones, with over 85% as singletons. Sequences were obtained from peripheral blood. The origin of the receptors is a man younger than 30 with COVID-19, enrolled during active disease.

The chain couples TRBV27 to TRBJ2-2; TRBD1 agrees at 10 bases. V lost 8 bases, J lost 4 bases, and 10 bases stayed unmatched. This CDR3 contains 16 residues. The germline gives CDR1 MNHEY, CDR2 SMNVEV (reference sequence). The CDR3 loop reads CASGSTGTGVTGELFF. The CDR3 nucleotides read TGTGCCAGCGGGTCAACCGGGACAGGGGTCACCGGGGAGCTGTTTTTT.

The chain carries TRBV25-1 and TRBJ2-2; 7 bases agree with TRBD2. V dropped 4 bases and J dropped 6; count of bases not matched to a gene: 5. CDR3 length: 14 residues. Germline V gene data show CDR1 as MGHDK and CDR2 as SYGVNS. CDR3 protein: CASSGTSWAGELFF. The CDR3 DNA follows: TGTGCCAGCAGTGGGACTAGTTGGGCCGGGGAGCTGTTTTTT. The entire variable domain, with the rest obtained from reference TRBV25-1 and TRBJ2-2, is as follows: EADIYQTPRYLVIGTGKKITLECSQTMGHDKMYWYQQDPGMELHLIHYSYGVNSTEKGDLSSESTVSRIRTEHFPLTLESARPSHTSQYLCASSGTSWAGELFFGEGSRLTVL.

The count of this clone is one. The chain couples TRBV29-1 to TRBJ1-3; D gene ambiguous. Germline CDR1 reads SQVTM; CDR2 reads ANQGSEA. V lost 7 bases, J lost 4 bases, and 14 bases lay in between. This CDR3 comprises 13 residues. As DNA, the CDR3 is TGCAGCGCTCTCCGCGTTCCGGGAAACACCATATATTTT. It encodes CSALRVPGNTIYF.

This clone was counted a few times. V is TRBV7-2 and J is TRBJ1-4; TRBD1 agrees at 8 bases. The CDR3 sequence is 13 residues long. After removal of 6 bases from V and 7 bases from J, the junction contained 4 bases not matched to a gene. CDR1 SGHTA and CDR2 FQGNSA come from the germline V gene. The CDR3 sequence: CASRKGQGEKLFF. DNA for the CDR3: TGTGCCAGCAGAAAAGGACAGGGTGAAAAACTGTTTTTT.

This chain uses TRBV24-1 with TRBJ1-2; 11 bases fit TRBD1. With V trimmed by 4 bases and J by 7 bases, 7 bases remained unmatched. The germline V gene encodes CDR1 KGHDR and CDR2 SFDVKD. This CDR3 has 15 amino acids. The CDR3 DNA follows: TGTGCCACCAGTGACCCCGGACAGGGGGCGGTTGGCTACACCTTC. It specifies CATSDPGQGAVGYTF.

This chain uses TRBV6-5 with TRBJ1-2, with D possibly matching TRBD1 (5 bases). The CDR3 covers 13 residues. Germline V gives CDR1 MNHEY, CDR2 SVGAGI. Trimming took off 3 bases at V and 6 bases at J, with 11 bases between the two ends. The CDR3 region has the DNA TGTGCCAGCAGTTATGACAGAAGGAATGGCTACACCTTC. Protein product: CASSYDRRNGYTF.

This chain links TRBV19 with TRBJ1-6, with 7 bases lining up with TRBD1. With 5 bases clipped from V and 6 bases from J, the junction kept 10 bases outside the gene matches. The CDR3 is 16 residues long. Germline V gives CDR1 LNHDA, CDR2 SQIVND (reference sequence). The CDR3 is CASSPRDRGFNSPLHF. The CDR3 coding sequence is TGTGCCAGTAGTCCGAGGGACAGAGGGTTTAATTCACCCCTCCACTTT.

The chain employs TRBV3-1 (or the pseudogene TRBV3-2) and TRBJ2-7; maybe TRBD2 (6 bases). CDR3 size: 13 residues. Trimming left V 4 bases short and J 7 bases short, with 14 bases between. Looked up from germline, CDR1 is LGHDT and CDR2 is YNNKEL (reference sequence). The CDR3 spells CASSRDFIGEQYF. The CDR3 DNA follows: TGTGCCAGCAGCCGGGACTTCATTGGGGAGCAGTACTTC.

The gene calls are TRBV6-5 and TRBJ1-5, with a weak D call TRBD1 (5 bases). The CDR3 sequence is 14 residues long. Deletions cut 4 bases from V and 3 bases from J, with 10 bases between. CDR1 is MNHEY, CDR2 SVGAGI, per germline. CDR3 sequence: CASSLGRDNQPQHF. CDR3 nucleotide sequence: TGTGCCAGCAGTTTGGGGCGGGACAATCAGCCCCAGCATTTT.

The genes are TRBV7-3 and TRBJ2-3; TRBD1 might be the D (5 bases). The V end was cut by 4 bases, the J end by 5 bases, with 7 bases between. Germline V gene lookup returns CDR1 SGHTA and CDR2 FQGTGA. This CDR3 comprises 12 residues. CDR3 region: CASSSRGDTQYF. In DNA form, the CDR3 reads TGTGCCAGCAGCTCTAGGGGAGATACGCAGTATTTT. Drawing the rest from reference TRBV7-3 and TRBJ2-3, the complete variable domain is GAGVSQTPSNKVTEKGKYVELRCDPISGHTALYWYRQSLGQGPEFLIYFQGTGAADDSGLPNDRFFAVRPEGSVSTLKIQRTERGDSAVYLCASSSRGDTQYFGPGTRLTVL.

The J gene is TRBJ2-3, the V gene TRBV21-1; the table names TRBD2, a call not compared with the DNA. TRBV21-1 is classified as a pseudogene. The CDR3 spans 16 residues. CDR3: CASSKVGGLSTDTQYF. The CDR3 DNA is TGTGCCAGCAGCAAAGTCGGGGGATTAAGCACAGATACGCAGTATTTT.

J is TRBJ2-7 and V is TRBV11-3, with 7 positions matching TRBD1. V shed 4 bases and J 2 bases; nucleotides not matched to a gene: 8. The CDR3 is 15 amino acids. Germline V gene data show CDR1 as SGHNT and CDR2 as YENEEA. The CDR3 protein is CASSSKTGTTYEQYF. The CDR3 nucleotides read TGTGCCAGCAGCTCGAAGACAGGGACCACCTACGAGCAGTACTTC.

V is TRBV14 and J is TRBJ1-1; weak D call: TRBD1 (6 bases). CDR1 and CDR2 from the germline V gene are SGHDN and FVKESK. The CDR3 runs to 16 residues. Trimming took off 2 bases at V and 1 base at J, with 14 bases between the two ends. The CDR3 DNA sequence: TGTGCCAGCAGCCAAACTACAGGGTTGGGGAACACTGAAGCTTTCTTT. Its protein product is CASSQTTGLGNTEAFF. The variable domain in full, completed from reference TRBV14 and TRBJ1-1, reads EAGVTQFPSHSVIEKGQTVTLRCDPISGHDNLYWYRRVMGKEIKFLLHFVKESKQDESGMPNNRFLAERTGGTYSTLKVQPAELEDSGVYFCASSQTTGLGNTEAFFGQGTRLTVV.

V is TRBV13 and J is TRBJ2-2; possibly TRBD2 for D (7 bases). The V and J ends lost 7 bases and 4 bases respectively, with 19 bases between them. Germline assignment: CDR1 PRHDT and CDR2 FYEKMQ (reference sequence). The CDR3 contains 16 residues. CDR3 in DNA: TGTGCCAGCACCAAACTACAGGGAGGGTCCACCGGGGAGCTGTTTTTT. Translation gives CASTKLQGGSTGELFF.

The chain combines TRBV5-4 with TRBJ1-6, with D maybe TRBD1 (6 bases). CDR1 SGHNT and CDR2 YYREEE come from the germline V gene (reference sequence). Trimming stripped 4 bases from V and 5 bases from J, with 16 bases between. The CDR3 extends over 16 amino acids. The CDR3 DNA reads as TGTGCCAGCAGCCGGCCCGGGGGGGCGAATAATTCACCCCTCCACTTT. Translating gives CASSRPGGANNSPLHF.

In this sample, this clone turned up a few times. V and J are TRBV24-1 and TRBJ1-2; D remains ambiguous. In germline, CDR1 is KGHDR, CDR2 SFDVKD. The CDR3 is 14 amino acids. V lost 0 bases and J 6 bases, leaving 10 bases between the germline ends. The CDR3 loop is CATSDLDGVDGYTF. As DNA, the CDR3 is TGTGCCACCAGTGATTTGGACGGGGTCGATGGCTACACCTTC.

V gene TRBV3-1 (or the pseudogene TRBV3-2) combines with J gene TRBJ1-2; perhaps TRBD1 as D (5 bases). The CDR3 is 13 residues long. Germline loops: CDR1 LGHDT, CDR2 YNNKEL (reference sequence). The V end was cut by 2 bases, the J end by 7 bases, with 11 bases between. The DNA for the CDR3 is TGTGCCAGCAGCCAACCAGGGTCTGCTGGCTACACCTTC. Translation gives CASSQPGSAGYTF.

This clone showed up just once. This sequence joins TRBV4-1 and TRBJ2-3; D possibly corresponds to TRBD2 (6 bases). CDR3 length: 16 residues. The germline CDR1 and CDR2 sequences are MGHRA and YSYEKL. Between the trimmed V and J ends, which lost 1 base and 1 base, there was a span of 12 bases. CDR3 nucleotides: TGCGCCAGCAGCCAAGGCACGGCTAGCGGCACAGATACGCAGTATTTT. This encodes CASSQGTASGTDTQYF.

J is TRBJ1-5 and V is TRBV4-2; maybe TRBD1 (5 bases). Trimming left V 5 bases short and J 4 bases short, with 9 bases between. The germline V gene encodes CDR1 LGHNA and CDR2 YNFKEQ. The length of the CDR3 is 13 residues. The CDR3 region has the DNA TGTGCCAGCAGCAAGGGGACTAATCAGCCCCAGCATTTT. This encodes CASSKGTNQPQHF.

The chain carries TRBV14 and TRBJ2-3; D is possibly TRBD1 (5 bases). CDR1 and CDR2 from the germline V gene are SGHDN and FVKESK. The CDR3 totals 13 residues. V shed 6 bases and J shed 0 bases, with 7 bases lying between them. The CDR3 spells CASSQGSTDTQYF. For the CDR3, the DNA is TGTGCCAGCAGTCAGGGCAGCACAGATACGCAGTATTTT.

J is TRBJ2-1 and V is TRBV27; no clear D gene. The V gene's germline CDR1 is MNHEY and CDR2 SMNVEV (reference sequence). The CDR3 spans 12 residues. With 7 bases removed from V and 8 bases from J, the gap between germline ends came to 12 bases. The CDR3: CASIEAPDEQFF. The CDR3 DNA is TGTGCCAGCATAGAAGCGCCCGATGAGCAGTTCTTC.

The CDR3 loop reads CAWTGGTYEQYF. Written as DNA, the CDR3 is TGTGCCTGGACAGGGGGCACCTACGAGCAGTACTTC. The chain recombines TRBV30 with TRBJ2-7; the match to TRBD1 covers 8 bases. The V and J ends lost 4 bases and 2 bases, in that order; junction bases with no gene match: 1. From germline, CDR1 is GTSNPN and CDR2 SVGIG (reference sequence). The CDR3 is 12 residues long.

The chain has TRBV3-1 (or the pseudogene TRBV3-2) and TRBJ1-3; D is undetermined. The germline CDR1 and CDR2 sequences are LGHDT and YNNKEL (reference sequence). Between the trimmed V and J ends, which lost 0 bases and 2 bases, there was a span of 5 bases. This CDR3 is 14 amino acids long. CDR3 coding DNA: TGTGCCAGCAGCCAAGATTCTCCTGGAAACACCATATATTTT. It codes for CASSQDSPGNTIYF.

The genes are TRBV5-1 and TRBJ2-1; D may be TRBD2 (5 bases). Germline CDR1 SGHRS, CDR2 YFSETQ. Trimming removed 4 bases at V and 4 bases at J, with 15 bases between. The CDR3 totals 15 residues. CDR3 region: CASSPGVRGYNEQFF. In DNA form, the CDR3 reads TGCGCCAGCAGCCCGGGCGTTCGCGGGTACAATGAGCAGTTCTTC.

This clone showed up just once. CDR3 residues: CASIYTGTFSIHEQFF. The CDR3 bases are TGTGCCAGCATCTATACCGGGACATTTTCTATCCATGAGCAGTTCTTC. The gene calls are TRBV6-6 and TRBJ2-1; tentatively, D is TRBD1 (6 bases). The CDR3 totals 16 residues. The V end was cut by 7 bases, the J end by 8 bases, with 24 bases between. The germline CDR1 and CDR2 sequences are MNHNY and SVGAGI (reference sequence).